The 22 T cell receptor beta chains in this list originate from one sample, sequenced in a study of CD8 T cells in Susac syndrome. An amount of RNA that ranged from roughly 0.5 to 1 ug was reverse transcribed with random hexamers. TCRdb called the immunoSEQ multiplex PCR reads again in MiXCR, with one record for every CDR3 protein. The sample has under 200,000 distinct CDR3 sequences, 95% seen once. Specimen: CD8+ T cells from PBMCs. Receptor source: a human donor with multiple sclerosis.

V gene TRBV18 combines with J gene TRBJ2-7; either TRBD1 or TRBD2 may fit D (5 bases each). Trimming pared 6 bases from V and 7 bases from J, leaving 13 bases between. This CDR3 comprises 12 residues. CDR1 is KGHSH, CDR2 LQKENI, per germline. The CDR3 sequence is CASSPRGREQYF. CDR3 nucleotides: TGTGCCAGCTCCCCCCGGGGCCGAGAGCAGTACTTC.

This chain connects TRBV27 to TRBJ1-2, with TRBD1 as a possible D gene (5 bases). The V and J ends lost 6 bases and 7 bases respectively, with 12 bases between them. Germline assignment: CDR1 MNHEY and CDR2 SMNVEV (reference sequence). The CDR3 length is 12 residues. The DNA for the CDR3 is TGTGCCAGCAGCCGCCGGGGCGGTGGCTACACCTTC. Protein: CASSRRGGGYTF.

The table lists this clonotype with a count of one. The chain carries TRBV2 and TRBJ1-6; D is unclear. CDR1 SNHLY and CDR2 FYNNEI come from the germline V gene. Deletions cut 6 bases from V and 10 bases from J, with 10 bases between. The CDR3 contains 12 residues. The CDR3 sequence: CASRDPYSPLHF. DNA of the CDR3: TGTGCCAGCAGGGACCCTTACTCACCCCTCCACTTT.

The chain is built from TRBV6-2 or TRBV6-3 and TRBJ2-2, with D unresolved. Trimming removed 5 bases at V and 6 bases at J, with 34 bases between. The CDR3 sequence is 21 residues long. Germline CDR1 is MNHEY and CDR2 is SVGEGT. The CDR3 DNA sequence: TGTGCCAGCAGTCGTCGCTTAATCTACAGCGTGGAGTGGTTCACGGCCGGGGAGCTGTTTTTT. Its translation is CASSRRLIYSVEWFTAGELFF.

The chain has TRBV13 and TRBJ2-7; 9 nucleotides align to TRBD1. V was pared by 3 bases and J by 5 bases, with 8 bases of the junction left unmatched. The CDR3 runs 15 residues. The germline CDR1 and CDR2 sequences are PRHDT and FYEKMQ (reference sequence). CDR3 amino acids: CASSLMRTGVDEQYF. CDR3 sequence (DNA): TGTGCCAGCAGCTTGATGCGGACAGGGGTCGACGAGCAGTACTTC.

The chain has TRBV20-1 and TRBJ1-1, with D perhaps matching TRBD1 (5 bases). The V gene lost 4 bases and the J gene lost 1 base, with 13 bases spanning the gap. From germline, CDR1 is DFQATT and CDR2 SNEGSKA (reference sequence). The CDR3 is 14 amino acids. CDR3 protein: CSAMGPASNTEAFF. CDR3 DNA sequence: TGCAGTGCTATGGGGCCAGCCTCGAACACTGAAGCTTTCTTT.

The genes are TRBV7-9 and TRBJ1-5; TRBD1 is a possible D gene (6 bases). V was cut by 5 bases and J by 3 bases, with 14 bases left in between. Per the germline V gene, CDR1 is SEHNR and CDR2 is FQNEAQ (reference sequence). The CDR3 spans 15 residues. In DNA form, the CDR3 reads TGTGCCAGCAGCCCGGCTGGGGACAACAATCAGCCCCAGCATTTT. Its translation: CASSPAGDNNQPQHF.

The chain joins TRBV7-8 to TRBJ2-7; no reliable D call. Germline V gene data show CDR1 as SGHVS and CDR2 as FQNEAQ. V was shortened by 1 base and J by 0 bases, with 10 bases between the two germline ends. The length of the CDR3 is 15 residues. The CDR3 is CASSLGPRISYEQYF. Here the CDR3 DNA reads TGTGCCAGCAGCTTAGGGCCGAGGATCTCCTACGAGCAGTACTTC.

The genes are TRBV19 and TRBJ2-1; 8 nucleotides match TRBD2. CDR1 LNHDA and CDR2 SQIVND come from the germline V gene (reference sequence). The length of the CDR3 is 16 residues. V lost 1 base, J lost 9 bases, and 11 bases stayed unmatched. This chain's CDR3 is CASSIGPSGLPREQFF. In DNA form, the CDR3 reads TGTGCCAGTAGTATAGGTCCTAGCGGGCTTCCCCGTGAGCAGTTCTTC.

The rearrangement joins TRBV4-1 to TRBJ2-2; 13 bases are shared with TRBD2. Germline assignment: CDR1 MGHRA and CDR2 YSYEKL. CDR3 size: 17 residues. After removal of 4 bases from V and 6 bases from J, the junction contained 8 bases not matched to a gene. As DNA, the CDR3 is TGCGCCAGCAGCCCTACGACTAGCGGGAGGCGAGCCGGGGAGCTGTTTTTT. Translation gives CASSPTTSGRRAGELFF.

This clonotype was seen only once. The chain employs TRBV4-1 and TRBJ2-1; 7 bases fit TRBD2. CDR3 length equals 14 residues. Germline V gives CDR1 MGHRA, CDR2 YSYEKL. The junction had 8 bases not matched to a gene; V was cut back by 4 bases and J by 8 bases. CDR3 DNA: TGCGCCAGCAGCCTCGGTCCGGGGGGAGATGAGCAGTTCTTC. As protein: CASSLGPGGDEQFF.

The chain joins TRBV9 to TRBJ2-7; D unresolved. This CDR3 is built from 17 residues. Germline V gene sequence: CDR1 SGDLS, CDR2 YYNGEE. Trimming removed 2 bases at V and 1 base at J, with 19 bases between. The CDR3 region is CASSVAPIAAVSYEQYF. The CDR3 coding sequence is TGTGCCAGCAGCGTTGCCCCGATAGCCGCCGTGTCCTACGAGCAGTACTTC. Supplemented by reference TRBV9 and TRBJ2-7, the full variable domain reads DSGVTQTPKHLITATGQRVTLRCSPRSGDLSVYWYQQSLDQGLQFLIQYYNGEERAKGNILERFSAQQFPDLHSELNLSSLELGDSALYFCASSVAPIAAVSYEQYFGPGTRLTVT.

The chain uses TRBV4-2 and TRBJ1-1; no definite D call. This CDR3 is built from 14 residues. V lost 1 base and J 4 bases, leaving 10 bases between the germline ends. The germline V gene encodes CDR1 LGHNA and CDR2 YNFKEQ. The CDR3 coding sequence is TGTGCCAGCAGCCAAGTTTGGGCTCCCACTGAAGCTTTCTTT. Protein sequence: CASSQVWAPTEAFF.

V and J are TRBV29-1 and TRBJ2-1; D gene unclear. This CDR3 region has 12 residues. Germline values: CDR1 SQVTM, CDR2 ANQGSEA. The V and J ends lost 3 bases and 4 bases respectively, with 7 bases between them. The CDR3: CSVDRKYNEQFF. The CDR3 bases are TGCAGCGTTGACAGGAAATACAATGAGCAGTTCTTC.

The rearrangement joins TRBV9 to TRBJ2-7, with unresolved D. The CDR3 is made up of 14 amino acids. Looked up from germline, CDR1 is SGDLS and CDR2 is YYNGEE. The germline V and J ends were trimmed by 4 bases and 3 bases, with 14 bases remaining between them. The CDR3: CASSPSWVSYEQYF. The CDR3 nucleotides are TGTGCCAGCAGCCCCTCTTGGGTTAGCTACGAGCAGTACTTC.

DNA for the CDR3: TGTGCCAGCAGCAATAATCAGCCCCAGCATTTT. Protein sequence: CASSNNQPQHF. V usage is TRBV7-9 and J usage is TRBJ1-5; D not certain. The CDR3 extends over 11 amino acids. Trimming pared 5 bases from V and 4 bases from J, leaving 3 bases between. In germline, CDR1 is SEHNR, CDR2 FQNEAQ (reference sequence).

The chain carries TRBV11-2 and TRBJ2-1; no clear D gene. The CDR3 consists of 15 residues. The V end was cut by 6 bases, the J end by 2 bases, with 14 bases between. Germline values: CDR1 SGHAT, CDR2 FQNNGV. CDR3 coding DNA: TGTGCCAGCAGAGCCCGAGACTCCCCCTACAATGAGCAGTTCTTC. It codes for CASRARDSPYNEQFF.

The rearrangement uses TRBV25-1 and TRBJ2-3; D not resolved. This CDR3 region has 14 residues. Germline CDR1 MGHDK, CDR2 SYGVNS. V was clipped by 2 bases and J by 2 bases, with 8 bases between them. The CDR3 loop reads CASSEKRVTDTQYF. CDR3 coding DNA: TGTGCCAGCAGTGAAAAGAGAGTCACAGATACGCAGTATTTT.

This chain links TRBV7-2 with TRBJ2-7; no clear D. V shed 2 bases and J shed 5 bases, with 16 bases lying between them. This CDR3 region has 15 residues. CDR1 is SGHTA, CDR2 FQGNSA, per germline. In DNA, the CDR3 is TGTGCCAGCAGCTTATCCTCCAAGAAGGTTGACGAGCAGTACTTC. It codes for CASSLSSKKVDEQYF.

The V gene is TRBV28, the J gene TRBJ1-5, with D unresolved. CDR3 size: 13 residues. Trimming cost V 1 base and J 5 bases, with 6 bases left between them. Germline CDR1 and CDR2: MDHEN and SYDVKM. The DNA of the CDR3 is TGTGCCAGCAGTTTATTATCAGATCAGCCCCAGCATTTT. Protein sequence: CASSLLSDQPQHF.

This chain joins TRBV12-3 or TRBV12-4 and TRBJ2-7; D remains ambiguous. CDR3 length: 14 residues. V shed 1 base and J shed 0 bases, with 7 bases lying between them. CDR3 loop: CASSLGIVSYEQYF. CDR3 sequence (DNA): TGTGCCAGCAGTTTAGGTATCGTCTCCTACGAGCAGTACTTC.

The chain is built from TRBV4-2 and TRBJ2-1; a weak D match, TRBD2 (5 bases). V shed 1 base and J shed 10 bases, with 5 bases lying between them. The CDR3 contains 11 residues. Germline V gene lookup returns CDR1 LGHNA and CDR2 YNFKEQ. Written as DNA, the CDR3 is TGTGCCAGCAGCCAAGCGGGGGAGCAGTTCTTC. Translation: CASSQAGEQFF.